This entry describes one T cell receptor (beta chain). No antigen is known for it. Germline V gene lookup returns CDR1 SGHDT and CDR2 YYEEEE. CDR3 length: 18 amino acids. For both chains, the TCRalpha and TCRbeta cDNA went through two nested PCRs of around 15 and 9 cycles. TCRdb reprocessed the 5' RACE reads, with one entry per CDR3 protein and no DNA. This table holds 300,000 to 350,000 distinct CDR3 sequences. This sample was taken from a study of monozygotic twins with inflammatory bowel disease. General observations from the study: With others, IBD patients shared fewer clonotypes than healthy twins did, especially with disease activity. Against healthy co-twins, IBD patients had lower TCRbeta diversity (measured by inverse Simpson).

The chain couples TRBV5-6 to TRBJ2-6; TCRdb indicates TRBD1, and absent DNA this call remains unverified. Sequenced: blood. This sequence was found in a human donor with ulcerative colitis or Crohn's disease, or a healthy co-twin of an affected twin (not recorded which). The chain's CDR3 is CASSLGGTVKSGANVLTF.